This T cell receptor (beta chain) was sequenced during a study of blood T cell repertoires in COVID-19. About the study: From T cells, B-cell-depleted T cells, or PBMCs came the material, which was cDNA or gDNA.

Germline V lookup: CDR1 SQVTM, CDR2 ANQGSEA. Germline trimming cut 7 bases from V and 6 bases from J; bases unmatched to any gene: 12. The CDR3 extends over 15 amino acids. The table came from immunoSEQ multiplex PCR; TCRdb's copy has only in-frame clones and leaves some out. Seen here are about 260,000 clones, roughly 89% observed once, and the top ten hold 1.5%. This TCR derives from a woman aged 35 to 49 who had recovered from COVID-19. The chain employs TRBV29-1 and TRBJ2-1; 10 bases are a match to TRBD2. Specimen: peripheral blood. In nucleotides, the CDR3 is TGCAGCGATTTGTCCGCTAGCGGGGGACTCAATGAGCAGTTCTTC. Its protein product is CSDLSASGGLNEQFF.